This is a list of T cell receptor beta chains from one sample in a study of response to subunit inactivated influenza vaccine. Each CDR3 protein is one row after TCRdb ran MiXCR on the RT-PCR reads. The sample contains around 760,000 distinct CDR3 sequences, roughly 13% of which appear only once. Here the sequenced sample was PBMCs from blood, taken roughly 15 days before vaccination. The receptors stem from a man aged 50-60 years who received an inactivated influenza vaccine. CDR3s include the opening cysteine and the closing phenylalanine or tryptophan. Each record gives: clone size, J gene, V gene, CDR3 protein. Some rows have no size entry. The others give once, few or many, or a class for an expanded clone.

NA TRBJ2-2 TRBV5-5 CASSVRQVYLGELFF
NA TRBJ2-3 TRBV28 CASRASGGPTQYF
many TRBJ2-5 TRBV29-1 CSVGGGQETQYF
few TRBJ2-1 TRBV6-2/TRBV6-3 CASSWREFRNEQFF
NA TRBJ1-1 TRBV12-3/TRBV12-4 CASSLKREGTEAFF
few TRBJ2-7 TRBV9 CASSPGLREPTYEQYF
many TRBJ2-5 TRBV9 CASSVVGRRDETQYF
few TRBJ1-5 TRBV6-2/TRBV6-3 CASSTRWTGEVWSNQPQHF
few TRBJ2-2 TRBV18 CASSRRTQGLTGELFF
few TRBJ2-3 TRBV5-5 CASSLPAGGLDTQYF
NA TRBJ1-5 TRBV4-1 CASSPQDRGNQPQHF
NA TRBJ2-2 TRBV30 CASNPARGGTGELFF
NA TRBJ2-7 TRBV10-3 CAISVKNEQYF
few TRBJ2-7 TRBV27 CASSLGPGPSTYEQYF
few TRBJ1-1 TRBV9 CASSVGDRANTEAFF
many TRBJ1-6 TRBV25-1 CASSSTGTGGSPLHF
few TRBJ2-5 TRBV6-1 CASSRLAGIQETQYF
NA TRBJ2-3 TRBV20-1 CSARPFRSTDTQYF
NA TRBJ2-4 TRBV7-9 CASSLSGGYGQYF
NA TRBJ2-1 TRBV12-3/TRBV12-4 CASRLAGGVYNEQFF
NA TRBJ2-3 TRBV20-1 CSASKRGQLEYF
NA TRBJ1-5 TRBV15 CATSRLGGADGQPQHF